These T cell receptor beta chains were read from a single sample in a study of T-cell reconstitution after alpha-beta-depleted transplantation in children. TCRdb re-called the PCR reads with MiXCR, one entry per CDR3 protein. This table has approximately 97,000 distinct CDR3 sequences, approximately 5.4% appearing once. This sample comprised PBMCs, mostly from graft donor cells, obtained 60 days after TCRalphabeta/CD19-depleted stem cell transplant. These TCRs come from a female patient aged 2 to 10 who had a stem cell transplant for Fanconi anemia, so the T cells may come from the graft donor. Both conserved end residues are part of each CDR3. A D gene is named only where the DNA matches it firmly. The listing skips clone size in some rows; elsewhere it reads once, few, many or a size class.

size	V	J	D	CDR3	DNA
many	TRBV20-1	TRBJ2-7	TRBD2	CSAKISGRGSGEQYF	TGCAGTGCTAAGATAAGCGGGAGAGGATCAGGCGAGCAGTACTTC
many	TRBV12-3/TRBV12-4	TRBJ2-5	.	CASSLSPDLQETQYF	TGTGCCAGCAGTTTATCCCCCGACCTACAAGAGACCCAGTACTTC
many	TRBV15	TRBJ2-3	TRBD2	CATSRVPSSRGGSTDTQYF	TGTGCCACCAGCAGAGTTCCCTCGAGCCGGGGGGGCTCAACAGATACGCAGTATTTT
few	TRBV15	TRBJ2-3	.	CATSVRGTDTQYF	TGTGCCACCAGCGTACGGGGCACAGATACGCAGTATTTT
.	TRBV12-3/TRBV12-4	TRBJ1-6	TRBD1	CASSSDRASPLHF	TGTGCCAGCAGTTCGGACAGGGCGTCACCCCTCCACTTT
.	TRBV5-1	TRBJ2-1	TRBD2	CASSLETSGINEQFF	TGCGCCAGCAGCTTGGAGACTAGCGGGATAAATGAGCAGTTCTTC
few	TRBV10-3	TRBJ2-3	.	CAITSDSTDTQYF	TGTGCCATCACCTCGGACAGCACAGATACGCAGTATTTT
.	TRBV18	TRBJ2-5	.	CASSPRPLQETQYF	TGTGCCAGCTCACCACGACCCTTGCAAGAGACCCAGTACTTC
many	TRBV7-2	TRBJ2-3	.	CASSLPSDTQYF	TGTGCCAGCAGCTTACCGTCTGATACGCAGTATTTT
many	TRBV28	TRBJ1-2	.	CASSLRGRKASVYTF	TGTGCCAGCAGTTTACGGGGGAGGAAAGCGAGTGTCTACACCTTC
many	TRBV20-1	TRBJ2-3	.	CSARPLLANSTDTQYF	TGCAGTGCTAGGCCACTTCTAGCGAATAGCACAGATACGCAGTATTTT
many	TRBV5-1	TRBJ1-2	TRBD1	CASGAGTANYGYTF	TGCGCCAGCGGAGCCGGGACAGCTAACTATGGCTACACCTTC
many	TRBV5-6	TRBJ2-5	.	CASSFRGGGETQYF	TGTGCCAGCAGCTTTAGGGGGGGCGGTGAGACCCAGTACTTC
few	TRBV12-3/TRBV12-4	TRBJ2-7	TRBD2	CASSASGALSYEQYF	TGTGCCAGCAGTGCTAGCGGGGCCCTCTCCTACGAGCAGTACTTC
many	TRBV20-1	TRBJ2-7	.	CSAPKDTPSYEQYF	TGCAGTGCCCCGAAGGACACCCCTTCCTACGAGCAGTACTTC
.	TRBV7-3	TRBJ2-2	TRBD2	CASRQAGGNTGELFF	TGTGCCAGCAGGCAAGCGGGGGGGAACACCGGGGAGCTGTTTTTT
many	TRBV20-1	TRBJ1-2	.	CSANRGLIYGYTF	TGCAGTGCTAATAGGGGCCTTATCTATGGCTACACCTTC
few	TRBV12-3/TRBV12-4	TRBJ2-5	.	CASSFWQGQETQYF	TGTGCCAGCAGTTTTTGGCAGGGCCAAGAGACCCAGTACTTC
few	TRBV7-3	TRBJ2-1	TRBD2	CASSVGGDPFYNEQFF	TGTGCCAGCAGCGTCGGGGGGGACCCCTTTTACAATGAGCAGTTCTTC
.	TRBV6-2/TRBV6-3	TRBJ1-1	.	CASSYGEAPGMNTEAFF	TGTGCCAGCAGTTACGGTGAGGCTCCGGGGATGAACACTGAAGCTTTCTTT
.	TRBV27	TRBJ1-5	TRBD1	CASRRSPGTGINQPQHF	TGTGCCAGCAGACGCTCCCCCGGGACAGGAATAAATCAGCCCCAGCATTTT
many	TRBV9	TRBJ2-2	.	CASSVAIGELFF	TGTGCCAGCAGCGTAGCGATCGGGGAGCTGTTTTTT
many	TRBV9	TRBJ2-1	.	CASSQDRDDPSSYNEQFF	TGTGCCAGCAGCCAGGACCGGGACGACCCGAGCTCCTACAATGAGCAGTTCTTC
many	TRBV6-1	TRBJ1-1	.	CASSPLVGWAEAFF	TGTGCCAGCAGTCCCCTGGTCGGATGGGCCGAAGCTTTCTTT